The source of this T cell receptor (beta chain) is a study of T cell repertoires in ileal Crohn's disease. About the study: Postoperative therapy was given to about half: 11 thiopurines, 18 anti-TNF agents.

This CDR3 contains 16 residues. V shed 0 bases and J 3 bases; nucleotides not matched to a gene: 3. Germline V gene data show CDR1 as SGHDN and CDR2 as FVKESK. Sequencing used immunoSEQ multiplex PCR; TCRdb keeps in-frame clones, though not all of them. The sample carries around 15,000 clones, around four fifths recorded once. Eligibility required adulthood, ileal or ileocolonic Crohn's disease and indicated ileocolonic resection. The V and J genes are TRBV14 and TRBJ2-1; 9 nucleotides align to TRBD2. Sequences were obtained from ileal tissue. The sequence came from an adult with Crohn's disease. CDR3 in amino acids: CASSQDIAGVYNEQFF. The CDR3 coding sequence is TGTGCCAGCAGCCAAGATATAGCGGGGGTCTACAATGAGCAGTTCTTC.